Here is one T cell receptor (beta chain) with its context. CDR1 and CDR2 (germline): SQVTM, ANQGSEA. The CDR3 totals 19 residues. The germline V and J ends were trimmed by 5 bases and 1 base, with 24 bases remaining between them. The sample is drawn from a study of blood T cell repertoires in COVID-19. Study-wide background: Samples taken during acute and convalescent COVID-19 were collected in the United States, Italy and Spain. T cells, B-cell-depleted T cells, or PBMCs provided the cDNA or gDNA that served as material.

Generated by immunoSEQ multiplex PCR, the TCRdb table keeps only in-frame clones and is missing some. The table includes approximately 70,000 clones, around 90% detected once. The source material was peripheral blood. The TCR was taken from a woman aged 50 to 60 with acute or convalescent COVID-19. The rearrangement joins TRBV29-1 to TRBJ2-6; D uncertain. The CDR3 here is CSVPALAGPRSSGANVLTF. The DNA for the CDR3 is TGCAGCGTTCCGGCCTTGGCAGGTCCCCGTTCTTCTGGGGCCAACGTCCTGACTTTC.